This T cell receptor beta chain was recorded in a study of naive and memory T cell subsets. Notes on the study in general: A few larger clonotypes appeared in naive repertoires, especially CD8, possibly memory cells re-expressing CD45RA.

The germline gives CDR1 LNHDA, CDR2 SQIVND (reference sequence). V dropped 8 bases and J dropped 4 bases, with 9 bases sitting between them. This CDR3 has 12 amino acids. An equimolar mix of two oligonucleotides served as the beta constant-region primer for TRBC1 and TRBC2. Four rounds of PCR amplified the ligated cDNA using nested alpha and beta constant-region primers plus SP2. A single record per CDR3 protein comes from TCRdb applying MiXCR to the UMI-ligation and nested PCR reads. The sample has about 150,000 distinct CDR3 sequences, 22% seen once; the top ten hold 0.11%. This clonotype was counted only a few times. What it binds is not known.

This chain joins TRBV19 and TRBJ1-5; D uncertain. The TCR comes from a human donor in good health. Sequencing used naive CD4+ T cells from blood. CDR3 in DNA: TGTGCCAGTCAACTACGGAATCAGCCCCAGCATTTT. Translated, it gives CASQLRNQPQHF.